This T cell receptor (beta chain) comes out of a study of cytomegalovirus exposure and HLA in healthy donors. Whole-study findings and limits: Immune exposure information available was restricted to CMV serostatus. In a later analysis, at a false discovery rate of 0.05, some 17,000 TCR beta sequences were associated with HLA alleles. Several of the most significant clusters were apparently associated with common viral pathogens in a later analysis. There were three CMV-associated chains whose specificity for CMV antigens was confirmed in vitro.

This PCR relied on a set of 60 Vbeta primers and 13 Jbeta primers. Sequencing was performed with immunoSEQ multiplex PCR; in TCRdb, only in-frame clones are kept and a portion is missing. The profile shows about 120,000 clones, around four fifths of them singletons. Germline loops: CDR1 SGHKS, CDR2 YYEKEE (reference sequence). V lost 4 bases and J 7 bases, leaving 15 bases between the germline ends. The CDR3 spans 15 residues. With regard to this clone: Its specificity is unknown.

The chain combines TRBV5-5 with TRBJ1-6; no clear D. The sequence was collected from a man between 40 and 49 years old in good health and CMV-seronegative. The specimen sequenced was PBMCs. The CDR3 loop is CASSPGSSSNSPLHF. The CDR3 bases are TGTGCCAGCAGCCCCGGTAGCAGCTCGAATTCACCCCTCCACTTT.